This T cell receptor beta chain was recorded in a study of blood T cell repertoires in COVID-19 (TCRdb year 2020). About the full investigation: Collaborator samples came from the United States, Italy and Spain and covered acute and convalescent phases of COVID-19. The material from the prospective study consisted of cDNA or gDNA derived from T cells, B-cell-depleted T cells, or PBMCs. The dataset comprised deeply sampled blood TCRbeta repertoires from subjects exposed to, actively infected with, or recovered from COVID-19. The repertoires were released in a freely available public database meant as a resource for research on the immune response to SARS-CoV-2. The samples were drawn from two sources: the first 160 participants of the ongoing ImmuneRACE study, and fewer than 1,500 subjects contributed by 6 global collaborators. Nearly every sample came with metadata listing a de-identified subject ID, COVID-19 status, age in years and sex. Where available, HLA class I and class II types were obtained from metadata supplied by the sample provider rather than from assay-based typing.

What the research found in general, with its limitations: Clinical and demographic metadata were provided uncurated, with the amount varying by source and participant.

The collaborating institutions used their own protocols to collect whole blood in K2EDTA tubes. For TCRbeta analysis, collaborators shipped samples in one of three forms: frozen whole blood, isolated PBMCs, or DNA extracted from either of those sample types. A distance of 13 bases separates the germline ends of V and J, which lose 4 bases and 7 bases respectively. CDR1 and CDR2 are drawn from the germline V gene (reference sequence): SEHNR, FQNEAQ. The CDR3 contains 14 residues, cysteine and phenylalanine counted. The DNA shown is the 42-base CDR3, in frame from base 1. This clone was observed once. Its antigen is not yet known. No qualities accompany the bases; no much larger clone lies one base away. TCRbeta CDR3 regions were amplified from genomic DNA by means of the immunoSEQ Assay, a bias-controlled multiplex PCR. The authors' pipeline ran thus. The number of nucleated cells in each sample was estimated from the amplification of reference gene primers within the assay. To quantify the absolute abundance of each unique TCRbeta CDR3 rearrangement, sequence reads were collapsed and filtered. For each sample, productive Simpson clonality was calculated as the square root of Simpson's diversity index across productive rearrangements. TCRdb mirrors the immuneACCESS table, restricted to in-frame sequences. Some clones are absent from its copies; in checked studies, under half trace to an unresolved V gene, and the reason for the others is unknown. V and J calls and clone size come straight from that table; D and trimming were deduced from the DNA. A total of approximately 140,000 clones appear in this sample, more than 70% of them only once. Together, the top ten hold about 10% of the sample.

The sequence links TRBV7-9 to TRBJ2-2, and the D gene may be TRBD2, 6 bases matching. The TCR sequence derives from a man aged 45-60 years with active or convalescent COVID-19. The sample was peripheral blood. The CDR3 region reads CASSWRDSGGELFF. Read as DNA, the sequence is TGTGCCAGCAGCTGGAGGGATTCGGGCGGGGAGCTGTTTTTT.